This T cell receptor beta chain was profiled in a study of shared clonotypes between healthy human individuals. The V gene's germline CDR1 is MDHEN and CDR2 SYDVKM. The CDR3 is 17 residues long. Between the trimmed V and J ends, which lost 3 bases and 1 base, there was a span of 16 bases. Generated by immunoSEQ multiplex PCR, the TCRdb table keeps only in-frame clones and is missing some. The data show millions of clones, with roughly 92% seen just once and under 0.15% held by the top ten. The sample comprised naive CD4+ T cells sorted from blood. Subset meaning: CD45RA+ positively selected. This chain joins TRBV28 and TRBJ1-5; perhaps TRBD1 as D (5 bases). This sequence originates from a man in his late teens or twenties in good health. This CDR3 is CASSFGRGVSSNQPQHF. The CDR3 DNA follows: TGTGCCAGCAGTTTCGGTCGAGGGGTGTCGAGCAATCAGCCCCAGCATTTT. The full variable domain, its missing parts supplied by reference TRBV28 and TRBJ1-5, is DVKVTQSSRYLVKRTGEKVFLECVQDMDHENMFWYRQDPGLGLRLIYFSYDVKMKEKGDIPEGYSVSREKKERFSLILESASTNQTSMYLCASSFGRGVSSNQPQHFGDGTRLSIL.